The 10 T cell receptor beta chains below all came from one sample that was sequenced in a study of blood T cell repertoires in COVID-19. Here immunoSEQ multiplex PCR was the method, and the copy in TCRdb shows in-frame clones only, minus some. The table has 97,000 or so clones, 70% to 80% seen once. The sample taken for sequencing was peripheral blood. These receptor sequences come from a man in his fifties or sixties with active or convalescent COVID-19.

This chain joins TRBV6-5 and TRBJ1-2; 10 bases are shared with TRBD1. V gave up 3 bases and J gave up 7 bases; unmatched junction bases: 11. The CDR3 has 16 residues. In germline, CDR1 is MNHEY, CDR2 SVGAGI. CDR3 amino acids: CASSYTGTGAPGGYTF. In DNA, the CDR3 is TGTGCCAGCAGTTATACCGGGACAGGGGCCCCCGGTGGCTACACCTTC.

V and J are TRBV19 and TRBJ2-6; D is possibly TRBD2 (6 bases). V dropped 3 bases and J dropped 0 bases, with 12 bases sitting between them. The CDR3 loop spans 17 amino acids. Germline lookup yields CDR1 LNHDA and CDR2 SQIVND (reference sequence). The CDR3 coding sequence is TGTGCCAGTAGTATGACCCGGGGGAGCTCTGGGGCCAACGTCCTGACTTTC. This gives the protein CASSMTRGSSGANVLTF.

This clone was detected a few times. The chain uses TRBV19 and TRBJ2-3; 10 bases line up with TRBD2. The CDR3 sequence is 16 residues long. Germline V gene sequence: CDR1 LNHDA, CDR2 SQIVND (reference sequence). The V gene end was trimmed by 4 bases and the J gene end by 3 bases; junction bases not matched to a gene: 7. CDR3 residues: CASSSLAGGGTDTQYF. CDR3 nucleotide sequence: TGTGCCAGTAGTAGCTTAGCGGGAGGCGGTACAGATACGCAGTATTTT.

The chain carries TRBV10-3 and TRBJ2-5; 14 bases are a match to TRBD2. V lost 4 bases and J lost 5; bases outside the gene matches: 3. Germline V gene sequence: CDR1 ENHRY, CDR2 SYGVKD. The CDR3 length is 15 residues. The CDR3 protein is CAISVTSGRGETQYF. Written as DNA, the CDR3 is TGTGCCATCAGTGTGACTAGCGGGAGGGGTGAGACCCAGTACTTC.

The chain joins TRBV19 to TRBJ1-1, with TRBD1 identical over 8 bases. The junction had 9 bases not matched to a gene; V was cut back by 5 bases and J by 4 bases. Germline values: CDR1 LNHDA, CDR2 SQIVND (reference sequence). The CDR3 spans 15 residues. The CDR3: CASSPDRGPVTEAFF. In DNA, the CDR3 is TGTGCCAGTAGTCCCGACAGGGGCCCCGTCACTGAAGCTTTCTTT.

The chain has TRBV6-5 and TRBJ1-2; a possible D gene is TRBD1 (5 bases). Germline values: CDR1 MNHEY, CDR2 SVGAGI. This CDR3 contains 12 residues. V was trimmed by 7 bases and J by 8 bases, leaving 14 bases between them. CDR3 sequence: CASTAGGTGYTF. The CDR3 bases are TGTGCCAGCACCGCGGGGGGGACGGGCTACACCTTC.

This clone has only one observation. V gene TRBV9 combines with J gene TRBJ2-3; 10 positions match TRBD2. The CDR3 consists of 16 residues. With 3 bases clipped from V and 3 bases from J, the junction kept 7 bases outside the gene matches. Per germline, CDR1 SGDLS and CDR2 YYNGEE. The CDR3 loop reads CASSGEIAGGTDTQYF. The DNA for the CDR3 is TGTGCCAGCAGCGGCGAAATAGCGGGAGGAACAGATACGCAGTATTTT. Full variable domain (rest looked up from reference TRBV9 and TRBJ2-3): DSGVTQTPKHLITATGQRVTLRCSPRSGDLSVYWYQQSLDQGLQFLIQYYNGEERAKGNILERFSAQQFPDLHSELNLSSLELGDSALYFCASSGEIAGGTDTQYFGPGTRLTVL.

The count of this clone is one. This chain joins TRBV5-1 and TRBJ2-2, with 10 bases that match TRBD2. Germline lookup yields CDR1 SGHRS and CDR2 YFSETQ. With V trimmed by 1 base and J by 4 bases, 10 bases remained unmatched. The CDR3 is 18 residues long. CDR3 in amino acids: CASSLQRLAGSSTGELFF. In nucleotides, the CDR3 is TGCGCCAGCAGCTTGCAACGACTAGCGGGTTCGTCCACCGGGGAGCTGTTTTTT.

The CDR3 bases are TGCGCCAGCAGTGATCCTCCCAGGGCCTCGGACTATGGCTACACCTTC. Encoded protein: CASSDPPRASDYGYTF. The rearrangement joins TRBV10-2 to TRBJ1-2, with D possibly being TRBD1 (5 bases). Germline V gives CDR1 WSHSY, CDR2 SAAADI. The CDR3 has 16 residues. V was trimmed by 3 bases and J by 3 bases, leaving 17 bases between them.

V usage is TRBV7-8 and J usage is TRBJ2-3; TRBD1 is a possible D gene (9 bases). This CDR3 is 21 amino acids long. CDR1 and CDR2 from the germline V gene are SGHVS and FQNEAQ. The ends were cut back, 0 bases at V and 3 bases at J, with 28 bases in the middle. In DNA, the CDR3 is TGTGCCAGCAGCTTAGCGAGTGGGACAGGGCATAGGACTAGCCTGACAGATACGCAGTATTTT. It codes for CASSLASGTGHRTSLTDTQYF.